Shown below are 27 T cell receptor beta chains from a single sample sequenced in a study of blood T cells in healthy people across ages. Primed by a sample-barcoded 5' primer and a J-beta primer mix, a second PCR proceeded for roughly 7 to 11 cycles. TCRdb processed the 5' RACE reads anew with MiXCR; each CDR3 protein has one entry. The sample holds 450,000 to 700,000 distinct CDR3 sequences; 25% to 30% are singletons and the top ten take less than 20%. The sequencing sample was made of blood. These receptors all come from a woman aged 70-85 years in good health.

This clonotype came up once. The chain recombines TRBV19 with TRBJ1-1; D remains unclear. The CDR3 is made up of 12 amino acids. Deletions cut 1 base from V and 3 bases from J, with 3 bases between. Germline V gene data show CDR1 as LNHDA and CDR2 as SQIVND (reference sequence). The CDR3 spells CASSIGYTEAFF. The CDR3, as DNA: TGTGCCAGTAGTATAGGGTACACTGAAGCTTTCTTT.

The gene calls are TRBV7-9 and TRBJ2-6; D possibly corresponds to TRBD2 (5 bases). Germline V CDR1 and CDR2: SEHNR, FQNEAQ (reference sequence). There are 18 residues in the CDR3. Trimming cost V 6 bases and J 3 bases, with 21 bases left between them. As DNA, the CDR3 is TGTGCCAGCAGGTCAGGCGTGAATTCGGGGTATGGGGCCAACGTCCTGACTTTC. It translates to CASRSGVNSGYGANVLTF.

In its sample, this clonotype was seen a few times. The rearrangement uses TRBV18 and TRBJ2-5, with 8 bases matching TRBD1. Germline V CDR1 and CDR2: KGHSH, LQKENI. V was clipped by 4 bases and J by 2 bases; unmatched bases: 6. The CDR3 is 15 residues long. This chain's CDR3 is CASSRTGGWQETQYF. CDR3 coding DNA: TGTGCCAGCTCACGAACAGGGGGATGGCAAGAGACCCAGTACTTC.

The chain uses TRBV15 and TRBJ2-7, with D unresolved. Trimming pared 1 base from V and 3 bases from J, leaving 7 bases between. This CDR3 region has 13 residues. CDR1 and CDR2 (germline): LNHNV, YYDKDF (reference sequence). The CDR3 is CATSRGSNYEQYF. Here the CDR3 DNA reads TGTGCCACCAGCAGAGGGTCCAACTACGAGCAGTACTTC.

The CDR3 loop reads CASSSGQVNTEAFF. CDR3 bases: TGTGCCAGCAGCTCGGGACAGGTGAACACTGAAGCTTTCTTT. This chain links TRBV6-5 with TRBJ1-1; 8 nucleotides agree with TRBD1. The V segment lost 6 bases and the J segment 0 bases; nucleotides outside the gene matches: 3. From germline, CDR1 is MNHEY and CDR2 SVGAGI. The CDR3 runs to 14 residues.

J is TRBJ2-7 and V is TRBV5-6; D is perhaps TRBD2 (7 bases). Germline V gene lookup returns CDR1 SGHDT and CDR2 YYEEEE. V gave up 6 bases and J gave up 7 bases, with 26 bases separating them. The CDR3 sequence is 16 residues long. CDR3 amino acids: CASITSTRGQGGEQYF. DNA for the CDR3: TGTGCCAGCATTACATCCACGCGGGGGCAAGGTGGAGAGCAGTACTTC. Full variable domain (rest looked up from reference TRBV5-6 and TRBJ2-7): DAGVTQSPTHLIKTRGQQVTLRCSPKSGHDTVSWYQQALGQGPQFIFQYYEEEERQRGNFPDRFSGHQFPNYSSELNVNALLLGDSALYLCASITSTRGQGGEQYFGPGTRLTVT.

This clonotype occurred a few times. The chain combines TRBV7-2 with TRBJ1-5; TRBD1 matches 8 bases. The CDR3 totals 16 residues. Unmatched junction bases numbered 8, after V lost 1 base and J lost 6 bases. Germline assignment: CDR1 SGHTA and CDR2 FQGNSA. In DNA, the CDR3 is TGTGCCAGCAGCTTAGAAACGATAGACAGGGGTCAGCCCCAGCATTTT. Translating it yields CASSLETIDRGQPQHF. The entire variable domain, with the rest obtained from reference TRBV7-2 and TRBJ1-5, is as follows: GAGVSQSPSNKVTEKGKDVELRCDPISGHTALYWYRQSLGQGLEFLIYFQGNSAPDKSGLPSDRFSAERTGGSVSTLTIQRTQQEDSAVYLCASSLETIDRGQPQHFGDGTRLSIL.

This sequence joins TRBV20-1 and TRBJ2-5; no clear D gene. The germline V and J ends were trimmed by 2 bases and 0 bases, with 13 bases remaining between them. The CDR3 covers 15 residues. The germline V gene has CDR1 DFQATT and CDR2 SNEGSKA (reference sequence). The CDR3 nucleotides are TGCAGTGCTAGACGCTCAAAGCCCTACCAAGAGACCCAGTACTTC. This codes for CSARRSKPYQETQYF.

Only a few counts were recorded for this clonotype. The chain joins TRBV20-1 to TRBJ2-1, with TRBD2 matching over 9 bases. The V gene end was trimmed by 5 bases and the J gene end by 3 bases; junction bases not matched to a gene: 2. Germline CDR1 reads DFQATT; CDR2 reads SNEGSKA (reference sequence). The CDR3 runs to 13 residues. The CDR3 bases are TGCAGTGCTTTTAGCGGGGGCTACAATGAGCAGTTCTTC. Translating gives CSAFSGGYNEQFF.

The chain joins TRBV7-2 to TRBJ2-5, with 15 bases matching TRBD2. TRBJ2-7 explains the end of the DNA better; the J call may be wrong. CDR1 is SGHTA and CDR2 is FQGNSA in the germline V gene. This CDR3 contains 18 residues. As DNA, the CDR3 is TGTGCCAGCAGCTTCGAGTTTCGGACTAGCGGGGGGGCCCACGAGCAGTACTTC. Its translation: CASSFEFRTSGGAHEQYF.

This clonotype appeared a few times. V is TRBV20-1 and J is TRBJ2-7; 9 bases are shared with TRBD2. Germline CDR1 and CDR2: DFQATT and SNEGSKA (reference sequence). This CDR3 is 15 amino acids long. V shed 5 bases and J 0 bases; nucleotides not matched to a gene: 8. The CDR3 is CSAAVAGASSYEQYF. The CDR3 region has the DNA TGCAGTGCTGCAGTAGCGGGAGCAAGCTCCTACGAGCAGTACTTC.

This clonotype was observed a few times. The chain employs TRBV20-1 and TRBJ2-7, with D possibly TRBD1 on 6 matching bases. The CDR3 contains 16 residues. CDR1 is DFQATT, CDR2 SNEGSKA, per germline (reference sequence). V lost 0 bases and J lost 5, with 20 bases in between. The chain's CDR3 is CSARDQGTTVPHEQYF. CDR3 DNA: TGCAGTGCTAGAGATCAGGGGACCACAGTCCCCCACGAGCAGTACTTC.

In this sample, this clonotype turned up a few times. The chain couples TRBV4-1 to TRBJ2-5; D assignment may be TRBD1 or TRBD2 (5 bases each). This CDR3 contains 14 residues. Trimming took off 3 bases at V and 5 bases at J, with 13 bases between the two ends. The germline V gene has CDR1 MGHRA and CDR2 YSYEKL. The CDR3 nucleotides are TGCGCCAGCAGCCAGCTCGGGACGCTGGAGACCCAGTACTTC. It yields the protein CASSQLGTLETQYF.

A few counts support this clonotype. The CDR3 sequence: CASSLGRNGYTF. CDR3 bases: TGTGCCAGCAGCCTGGGACGGAATGGCTACACCTTC. The V and J genes are TRBV3-1 and TRBJ1-2, with a possible D match to TRBD1 (5 bases). V was cut by 4 bases and J by 6 bases, with 9 bases left in between. In germline, CDR1 is LGHDT, CDR2 YNNKEL (reference sequence). This CDR3 is 12 amino acids long.

This clonotype has ten or more counts. This chain links TRBV20-1 with TRBJ2-1; 13 nucleotides line up with TRBD2. The CDR3 runs 14 residues. CDR1 DFQATT and CDR2 SNEGSKA come from the germline V gene (reference sequence). V shed 3 bases, J shed 7 bases, and the junction held 3 bases outside the gene matches. CDR3 sequence: CSARSGLAGNEQFF. The CDR3 nucleotides are TGCAGTGCTAGGTCGGGACTAGCGGGGAATGAGCAGTTCTTC.

This clonotype has a single count. The CDR3 nucleotides are TGCAGTGCTGGGGGGGGAGGGGGGTACACAGATACGCAGTATTTT. This translates into CSAGGGGGYTDTQYF. V usage is TRBV20-1 and J usage is TRBJ2-3; D possibly corresponds to TRBD2 (7 bases). Germline-derived CDR1 and CDR2 are DFQATT and SNEGSKA (reference sequence). V lost 5 bases, J lost 2 bases, and 17 bases lay in between. CDR3 length: 15 amino acids.

This clonotype appeared a few times. The J gene is TRBJ2-5, the V gene TRBV9; 9 bases match TRBD1. The CDR3 loop spans 14 amino acids. CDR1 SGDLS and CDR2 YYNGEE come from the germline V gene. Losses at the gene ends were 5 bases for V and 5 bases for J; bases not matched to a gene: 7. DNA for the CDR3: TGTGCCAGCAGTGTGGACAGGGGAGGCGAGACCCAGTACTTC. It codes for CASSVDRGGETQYF.

This clonotype was counted only a few times. The chain employs TRBV6-6 and TRBJ1-2; no definite D call. The V gene's germline CDR1 is MNHNY and CDR2 SVGAGI (reference sequence). V lost 4 bases to trimming and J lost 6 bases, with 9 bases between them. The CDR3 runs to 12 residues. CDR3 residues: CASSFVRDGYTF. The CDR3 DNA reads TGTGCCAGCAGTTTCGTAAGGGATGGCTACACCTTC.

In its sample, this clonotype was seen once. The V call is TRBV4-2, the J call TRBJ1-6, with TRBD1 matching over 9 bases. The ends lost 0 bases at V and 15 bases at J; junction bases unmatched: 9. This CDR3 is 15 amino acids long. Germline V gene data show CDR1 as LGHNA and CDR2 as YNFKEQ. The DNA for the CDR3 is TGTGCCAGCAGCCAAGATTTAGGACAGGGGAGGCGCCTCCACTTT. This encodes CASSQDLGQGRRLHF.

This chain links TRBV28 with TRBJ2-3, with D tentatively TRBD2 (6 bases). V was pared by 7 bases and J by 0 bases, with 23 bases between. Germline CDR1 reads MDHEN; CDR2 reads SYDVKM. The CDR3 length is 18 residues. The DNA of the CDR3 is TGTGCCAGCATTCCCGTCTCCCCGGGGGAGTTAAGCACAGATACGCAGTATTTT. This gives the protein CASIPVSPGELSTDTQYF.

This clonotype was counted only a few times. The chain carries TRBV2 and TRBJ1-5; 8 bases fit TRBD1. Losses at the gene ends were 7 bases for V and 2 bases for J; bases not matched to a gene: 13. CDR1 is SNHLY, CDR2 FYNNEI, per germline. This CDR3 comprises 17 residues. CDR3 sequence: CASNTDRGATGNQPQHF. The CDR3 DNA follows: TGTGCCAGCAATACTGACAGGGGAGCGACTGGCAATCAGCCCCAGCATTTT. The whole variable domain, remainder taken from reference TRBV2 and TRBJ1-5, is EPEVTQTPSHQVTQMGQEVILRCVPISNHLYFYWYRQILGQKVEFLVSFYNNEISEKSEIFDDQFSVERPDGSNFTLKIRSTKLEDSAMYFCASNTDRGATGNQPQHFGDGTRLSIL.

The V and J genes are TRBV12-3 or TRBV12-4 and TRBJ2-6; unclear D gene. This CDR3 contains 15 residues. V shed 5 bases and J shed 2 bases, with 10 bases lying between them. The CDR3 nucleotides are TGTGCCAGCAGTCGATTTTCGGCTGGGGCCAACGTCCTGACTTTC. It specifies CASSRFSAGANVLTF.

CDR3 DNA: TGCGCCAGCAGCAGCACCGGGACAATAGGCGAAAAACTGTTTTTT. Translating it yields CASSSTGTIGEKLFF. The chain employs TRBV5-1 and TRBJ1-4; maybe TRBD1 (6 bases). The CDR3 sequence is 15 residues long. Deletions cut 4 bases from V and 8 bases from J, with 18 bases between. Germline-derived CDR1 and CDR2 are SGHRS and YFSETQ. Based on the CDR3 plus reference TRBV5-1 and TRBJ1-4, the full variable domain is KAGVTQTPRYLIKTRGQQVTLSCSPISGHRSVSWYQQTPGQGLQFLFEYFSETQRNKGNFPGRFSGRQFSNSRSEMNVSTLELGDSALYLCASSSTGTIGEKLFFGSGTQLSVL.

The chain links TRBV6-4 to TRBJ1-2; the D is unclear. This CDR3 spans 15 amino acids. Germline CDR1 and CDR2: MRHNA and SNTAGT. V was clipped by 3 bases and J by 2 bases, with 13 bases between them. CDR3 loop: CASSETHVGNYGYTF. The CDR3 nucleotides are TGTGCCAGCAGTGAAACGCATGTAGGAAACTATGGCTACACCTTC.

This clonotype came up many times. This chain links TRBV29-1 with TRBJ2-5; the D is unclear. Germline assignment: CDR1 SQVTM and CDR2 ANQGSEA. Trimming stripped 4 bases from V and 0 bases from J, with 12 bases between. This CDR3 is built from 14 residues. CDR3 sequence reads: CSVVETNNQETQYF. The DNA for the CDR3 is TGCAGCGTTGTAGAGACCAACAACCAAGAGACCCAGTACTTC.

In this sample, this clonotype turned up a few times. The V call is TRBV7-9, the J call TRBJ2-5; D may correspond to TRBD1 or TRBD2 (5 bases each). The CDR3 loop spans 13 amino acids. With 3 bases removed from V and 5 bases from J, the gap between germline ends came to 10 bases. Germline CDR1 and CDR2: SEHNR and FQNEAQ (reference sequence). The chain's CDR3 is CASSFEGQETQYF. The DNA of the CDR3 is TGTGCCAGCAGCTTCGAGGGGCAGGAGACCCAGTACTTC.

The V and J genes are TRBV20-1 and TRBJ2-1; D is perhaps TRBD2 (5 bases). In germline, CDR1 is DFQATT, CDR2 SNEGSKA (reference sequence). Trimming stripped 5 bases from V and 12 bases from J, with 17 bases between. This CDR3 is 12 amino acids long. DNA of the CDR3: TGCAGTGCTCCTCGGCGGGCCAGCGCGCAGTTCTTC. It codes for CSAPRRASAQFF.